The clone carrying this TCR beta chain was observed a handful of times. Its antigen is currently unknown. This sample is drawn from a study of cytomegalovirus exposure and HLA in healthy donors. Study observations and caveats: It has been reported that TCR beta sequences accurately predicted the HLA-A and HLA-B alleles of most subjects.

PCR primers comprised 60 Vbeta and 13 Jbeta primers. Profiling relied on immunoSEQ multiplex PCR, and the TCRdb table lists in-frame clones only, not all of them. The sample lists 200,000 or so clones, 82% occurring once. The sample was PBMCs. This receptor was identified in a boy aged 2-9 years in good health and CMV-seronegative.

CDR3 region: CASSLTGGSMSSPLHF. The CDR3 DNA is TGTGCCAGCAGCCTTACAGGGGGCAGTATGAGTTCACCCCTCCACTTT. The chain links TRBV11-2 to TRBJ1-6, with TRBD1 matching over 9 bases. The germline gives CDR1 SGHAT, CDR2 FQNNGV. V was clipped by 5 bases and J by 9 bases; unmatched bases: 11. The CDR3 is 16 amino acids. Full variable domain (rest looked up from reference TRBV11-2 and TRBJ1-6): EAGVAQSPRYKIIEKRQSVAFWCNPISGHATLYWYQQILGQGPKLLIQFQNNGVVDDSQLPKDRFSAERLKGVDSTLKIQPAKLEDSAVYLCASSLTGGSMSSPLHFGNGTRLTVT.